This T cell receptor beta chain was captured in a study of T cell repertoires in cytomegalovirus infection. Background on the study: CMV epitopes in the study were HLA-C-restricted (recently identified) and HLA-B-restricted (well studied). Indications of both CMV infection and matching HLA type were provided by public TCR beta signatures.

TCRdb fed the reads into MiXCR, producing one record per CDR3 protein. In the table there are about 890,000 distinct CDR3 sequences, around 30% of which are singletons. Germline V CDR1 and CDR2: MDHEN, SYDVKM. This CDR3 is built from 13 residues. The V end lost 5 bases, the J end lost 4 bases, and 10 bases lay between the germline ends. As regards this clonotype: Its matching antigen is unknown.

Findings and caveats of the study: Dominating the ex vivo response were TCR beta clonotypes that were CMV-specific and HLA-C-restricted. Carriage of CMV together with the relevant HLA was identifiable through cumulative public TCR beta family frequency.

This clonotype was obtained from a human donor in good health (CMV status not recorded). Some clones in this sample may be carry-over from other donors' samples. The chain combines TRBV28 with TRBJ2-3; a possible D gene is TRBD1 (6 bases). Here the sequenced sample was cultured CD8+ T cells from PBMCs, taken from culture after CMV antigen stimulation. CDR3 sequence reads: CASSGTSADTQYF. CDR3 nucleotides: TGTGCCAGCAGTGGGACAAGTGCAGATACGCAGTATTTT.